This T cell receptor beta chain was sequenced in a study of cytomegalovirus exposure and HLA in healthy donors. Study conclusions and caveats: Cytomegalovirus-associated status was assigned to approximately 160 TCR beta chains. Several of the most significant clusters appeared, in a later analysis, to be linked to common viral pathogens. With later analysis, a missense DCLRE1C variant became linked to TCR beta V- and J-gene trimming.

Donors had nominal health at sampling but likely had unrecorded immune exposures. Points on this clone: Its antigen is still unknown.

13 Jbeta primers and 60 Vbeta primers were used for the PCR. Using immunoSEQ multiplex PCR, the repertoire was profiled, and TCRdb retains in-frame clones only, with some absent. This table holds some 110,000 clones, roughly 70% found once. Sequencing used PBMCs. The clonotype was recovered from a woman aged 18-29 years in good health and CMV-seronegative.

The CDR3: CASSPRSRSGEAFF. The CDR3 DNA reads TGTGCCAGCAGCCCCCGATCGAGATCCGGTGAAGCTTTCTTT. The chain combines TRBV6-5 with TRBJ1-1; the D is unclear. V was shortened by 6 bases and J by 7 bases, with 18 bases between the two germline ends. Germline CDR1 reads MNHEY; CDR2 reads SVGAGI. The CDR3 loop spans 14 amino acids.